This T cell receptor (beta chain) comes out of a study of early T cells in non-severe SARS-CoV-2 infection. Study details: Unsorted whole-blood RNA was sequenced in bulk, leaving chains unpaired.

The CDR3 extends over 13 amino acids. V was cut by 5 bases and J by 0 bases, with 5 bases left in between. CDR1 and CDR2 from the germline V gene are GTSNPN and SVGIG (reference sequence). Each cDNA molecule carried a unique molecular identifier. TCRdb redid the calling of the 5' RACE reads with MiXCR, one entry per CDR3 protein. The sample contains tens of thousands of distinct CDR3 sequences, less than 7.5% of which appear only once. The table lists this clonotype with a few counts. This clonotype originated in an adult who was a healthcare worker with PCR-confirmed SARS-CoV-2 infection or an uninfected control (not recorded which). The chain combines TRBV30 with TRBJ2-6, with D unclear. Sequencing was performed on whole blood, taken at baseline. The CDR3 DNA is TGTGCCTGGGGAGCCTCTGGGGCCAACGTCCTGACTTTC. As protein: CAWGASGANVLTF.